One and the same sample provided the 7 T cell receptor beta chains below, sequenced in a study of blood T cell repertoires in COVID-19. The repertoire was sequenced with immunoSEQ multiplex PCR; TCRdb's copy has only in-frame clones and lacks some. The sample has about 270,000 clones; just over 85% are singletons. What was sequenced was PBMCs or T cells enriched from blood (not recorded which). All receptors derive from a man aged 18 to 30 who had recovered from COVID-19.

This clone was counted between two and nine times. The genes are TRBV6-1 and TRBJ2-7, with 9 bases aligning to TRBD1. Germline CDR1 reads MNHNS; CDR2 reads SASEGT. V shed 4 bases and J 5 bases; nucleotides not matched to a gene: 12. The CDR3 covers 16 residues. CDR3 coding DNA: TGTGCCAGCAGTGTACGACCCGGACAGGGGACGAACGAGCAGTACTTC. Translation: CASSVRPGQGTNEQYF.

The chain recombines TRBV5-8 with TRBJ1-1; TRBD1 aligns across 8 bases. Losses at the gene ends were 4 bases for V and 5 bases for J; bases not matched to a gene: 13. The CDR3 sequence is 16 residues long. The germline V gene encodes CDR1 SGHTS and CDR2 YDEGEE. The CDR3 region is CASSPIYGQGDTEAFF. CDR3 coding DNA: TGTGCCAGCAGCCCTATATATGGACAGGGTGATACTGAAGCTTTCTTT.

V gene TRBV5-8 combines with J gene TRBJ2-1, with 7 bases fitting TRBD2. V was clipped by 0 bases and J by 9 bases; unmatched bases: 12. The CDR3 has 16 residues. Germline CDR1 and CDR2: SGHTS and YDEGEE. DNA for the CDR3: TGTGCCAGCAGCTTGGTTCGGGGAGGGCCTCGTGGTGAGCAGTTCTTC. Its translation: CASSLVRGGPRGEQFF.

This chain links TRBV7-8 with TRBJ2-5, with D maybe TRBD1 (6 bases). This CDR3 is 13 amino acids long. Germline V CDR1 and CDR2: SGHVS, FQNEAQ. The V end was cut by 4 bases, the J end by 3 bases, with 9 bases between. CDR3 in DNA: TGTGCCAGCAGCTCGAACAGGGAAGAGACCCAGTACTTC. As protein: CASSSNREETQYF.

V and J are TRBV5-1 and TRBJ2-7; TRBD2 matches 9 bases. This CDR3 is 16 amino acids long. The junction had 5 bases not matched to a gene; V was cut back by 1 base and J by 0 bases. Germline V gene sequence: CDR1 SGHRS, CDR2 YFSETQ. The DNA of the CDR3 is TGCGCCAGCAGCTTGACCGGGACTAGCAACTCCTACGAGCAGTACTTC. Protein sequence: CASSLTGTSNSYEQYF.

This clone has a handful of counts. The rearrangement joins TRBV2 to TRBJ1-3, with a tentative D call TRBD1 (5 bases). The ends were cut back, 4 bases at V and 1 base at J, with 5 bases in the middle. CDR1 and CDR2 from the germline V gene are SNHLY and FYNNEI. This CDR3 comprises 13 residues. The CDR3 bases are TGTGCCAGCAGTGGACAGTCTGGAAACACCATATATTTT. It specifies CASSGQSGNTIYF.

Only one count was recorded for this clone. Here the CDR3 DNA reads TGTGCCAGCAGCCAAGCACGAGAGAGCTATGGCTACACCTTC. Translating it yields CASSQARESYGYTF. V and J are TRBV14 and TRBJ1-2, with unresolved D. The V end lost 1 base, the J end lost 4 bases, and 10 bases lay between the germline ends. The CDR3 extends over 14 amino acids. The germline gives CDR1 SGHDN, CDR2 FVKESK.